The 21 T cell receptor beta chains given below trace back to one sample, sequenced in a study of T cell repertoires in ileal Crohn's disease. This table comes from immunoSEQ multiplex PCR, and its TCRdb copy is limited to in-frame clones, with some not included. Here the sample spans 9,000 to 13,000 clones, around 86% being singletons. Time point of the sample: inflamed ileum from the surgical specimen. The sequenced material came from ileal tissue. The receptor set was obtained from an adult with Crohn's disease.

The V and J genes are TRBV4-1 and TRBJ1-2; possibly TRBD1 for D (5 bases). The V gene's germline CDR1 is MGHRA and CDR2 YSYEKL. CDR3 size: 16 residues. Trimming removed 0 bases from V and 8 bases from J, with 19 bases in between. CDR3 sequence reads: CASSQDRGTIRLGYTF. The CDR3 bases are TGCGCCAGCAGCCAAGATAGAGGGACTATTCGTCTGGGCTACACCTTC.

The chain is built from TRBV7-9 and TRBJ2-3, with 9 bases lining up with TRBD1. The germline V gene has CDR1 SEHNR and CDR2 FQNEAQ (reference sequence). This CDR3 spans 16 amino acids. J lost 2 bases, V lost 5 bases, and 8 bases had no gene match. The CDR3 loop is CASSLKGQGPTDTQYF. The CDR3 bases are TGTGCCAGCAGCCTAAAGGGACAGGGACCCACAGATACGCAGTATTTT.

This chain joins TRBV5-5 and TRBJ2-7, with D maybe TRBD2 (6 bases). V shed 5 bases and J shed 3 bases, with 9 bases lying between them. The CDR3 is 12 residues long. CDR1 and CDR2 from the germline V gene are SGHKS and YYEKEE (reference sequence). The CDR3 bases are TGTGCCAGCAGTATGGGACTCTACGAGCAGTACTTC. It is translated as CASSMGLYEQYF. The whole variable domain, filled in from reference TRBV5-5 and TRBJ2-7, reads DAGVTQSPTHLIKTRGQQVTLRCSPISGHKSVSWYQQVLGQGPQFIFQYYEKEERGRGNFPDRFSARQFPNYSSELNVNALLLGDSALYLCASSMGLYEQYFGPGTRLTVT.

The chain links TRBV19 to TRBJ2-1; D unresolved. Germline V gene data show CDR1 as LNHDA and CDR2 as SQIVND (reference sequence). CDR3 length: 14 residues. V was clipped by 10 bases and J by 7 bases, with 20 bases between them. In nucleotides, the CDR3 is TGTGCCACTCGCCCGACCGTATCAGTGAATGAGCAGTTCTTC. Translated, it gives CATRPTVSVNEQFF.

This clone showed up just once. The chain links TRBV2 to TRBJ2-1, with TRBD2 matching over 8 bases. V shed 6 bases, J shed 8 bases, and the junction held 9 bases outside the gene matches. This CDR3 is built from 14 residues. CDR1 SNHLY and CDR2 FYNNEI come from the germline V gene. The CDR3 DNA is TGTGCCAGCAGAGAACAAGCGGGAGCATATGAGCAGTTCTTC. It yields the protein CASREQAGAYEQFF. The full variable domain, completed using reference TRBV2 and TRBJ2-1, is EPEVTQTPSHQVTQMGQEVILRCVPISNHLYFYWYRQILGQKVEFLVSFYNNEISEKSEIFDDQFSVERPDGSNFTLKIRSTKLEDSAMYFCASREQAGAYEQFFGPGTRLTVL.

The gene calls are TRBV5-5 and TRBJ1-1, with 8 nucleotides matching TRBD1. The germline V gene has CDR1 SGHKS and CDR2 YYEKEE (reference sequence). CDR3 size: 15 residues. After removal of 0 bases from V and 5 bases from J, the junction contained 6 bases not matched to a gene. The CDR3 loop reads CASSLGQGRSTEAFF. Here the CDR3 DNA reads TGTGCCAGCAGCTTGGGACAGGGGCGGAGTACTGAAGCTTTCTTT.

This chain connects TRBV6-6 to TRBJ1-2; 7 bases fit TRBD1. V dropped 7 bases and J dropped 6; count of bases not matched to a gene: 8. This CDR3 is built from 13 residues. The germline CDR1 and CDR2 sequences are MNHNY and SVGAGI (reference sequence). Here the CDR3 DNA reads TGTGCCAGCACAGGGGGGGTATGGGATGGCTACACCTTC. Translating it yields CASTGGVWDGYTF.

V gene TRBV25-1 combines with J gene TRBJ2-1; D is possibly TRBD1 or TRBD2 (5 bases each). Trimming stripped 1 base from V and 15 bases from J, with 16 bases between. The germline V gene has CDR1 MGHDK and CDR2 SYGVNS. The CDR3 spans 13 residues. CDR3: CASSEFGTSKGFF. In DNA, the CDR3 is TGTGCCAGCAGTGAATTTGGGACCTCGAAGGGGTTCTTC.

The CDR3 coding sequence is TGTGCCAGCAGTGTGGACGGGAACACTGAAGCTTTCTTT. Amino acids: CASSVDGNTEAFF. This chain links TRBV2 with TRBJ1-1; unclear D gene. CDR1 and CDR2 from the germline V gene are SNHLY and FYNNEI. This CDR3 has 13 residues. The V and J ends lost 4 bases and 1 base respectively, with 7 bases between them.

The sample holds a few counts of this clone. V is TRBV11-3 and J is TRBJ2-5; D possibly corresponds to TRBD2 (6 bases). Trimming removed 3 bases at V and 5 bases at J, with 10 bases between. This CDR3 is built from 13 residues. The germline V gene encodes CDR1 SGHNT and CDR2 YENEEA. DNA of the CDR3: TGTGCCAGCAGCTTGGGGGGATCGGAGACCCAGTACTTC. The encoded protein is CASSLGGSETQYF.

The chain couples TRBV5-1 to TRBJ2-7, with 8 bases matching TRBD1. The CDR3 totals 15 residues. CDR1 SGHRS and CDR2 YFSETQ come from the germline V gene. V lost 0 bases, J lost 7 bases, and 9 bases stayed unmatched. The CDR3 sequence: CASSLGQGTPREQYV. The CDR3 nucleotides read TGCGCCAGCAGCTTGGGACAGGGGACCCCGAGGGAGCAGTACGTC.

The CDR3 coding sequence is TGTGCCAGCAGCTTATTGGGACTAGCGGGCGATTCCTTCACAGATACGCAGTATTTT. Translation: CASSLLGLAGDSFTDTQYF. The genes are TRBV7-2 and TRBJ2-3; TRBD2 agrees at 12 bases. The CDR3 loop spans 19 amino acids. The germline V gene has CDR1 SGHTA and CDR2 FQGNSA. The V gene end was trimmed by 2 bases and the J gene end by 2 bases; junction bases not matched to a gene: 11.

This clone turned up a few times. The gene calls are TRBV6-5 and TRBJ2-7; TRBD1 might be the D (7 bases). The CDR3 is made up of 14 amino acids. V lost 3 bases to trimming and J lost 4 bases, with 13 bases between them. Germline CDR1 MNHEY, CDR2 SVGAGI. The CDR3 sequence is CASSYGGTEYEQYF. CDR3 in DNA: TGTGCCAGCAGTTATGGCGGGACAGAATACGAGCAGTACTTC.

The chain links TRBV30 to TRBJ1-1; D ambiguous. Germline assignment: CDR1 GTSNPN and CDR2 SVGIG (reference sequence). The CDR3 consists of 11 residues. The V end was cut by 7 bases, the J end by 2 bases, with 8 bases between. CDR3 sequence reads: CAYSSNTEAFF. As DNA, the CDR3 is TGTGCCTACAGTTCCAACACTGAAGCTTTCTTT.

The chain combines TRBV27 with TRBJ1-1; perhaps TRBD1 as D (6 bases). V lost 3 bases, J lost 4 bases, and 12 bases lay in between. CDR1 is MNHEY and CDR2 is SMNVEV in the germline V gene (reference sequence). The CDR3 loop spans 14 amino acids. The CDR3 sequence is CASSFLEGGTEAFF. Here the CDR3 DNA reads TGTGCCAGCAGTTTCCTCGAAGGGGGCACTGAAGCTTTCTTT.

The count of this clone is one. The chain joins TRBV5-4 to TRBJ2-5; D gene uncertain. Deletions cut 4 bases from V and 4 bases from J, with 11 bases between. Germline CDR1 is SGHNT and CDR2 is YYREEE (reference sequence). The CDR3 consists of 13 residues. CDR3 nucleotide sequence: TGTGCCAGCAGCCTAGTGGTAGGAGAGACCCAGTACTTC. This gives the protein CASSLVVGETQYF.

This clone has more than one count but fewer than ten. As DNA, the CDR3 is TGCGCCAGCAGACTACGCAGTCGGAGGATTAATAGCAATCAGCCCCAGCATTTT. Amino acids: CASRLRSRRINSNQPQHF. This chain connects TRBV5-1 to TRBJ1-5; D uncertain. The V end lost 5 bases, the J end lost 0 bases, and 21 bases lay between the germline ends. Germline CDR1 SGHRS, CDR2 YFSETQ. The CDR3 runs to 18 residues.

This chain connects TRBV18 to TRBJ1-5; possible D gene TRBD1, 5 bases. The germline V gene encodes CDR1 KGHSH and CDR2 LQKENI. The CDR3 spans 13 residues. V lost 3 bases to trimming and J lost 7 bases, with 10 bases between them. The CDR3, as DNA: TGTGCCAGCTCACCGGGCGGGGACCAGCCCCAGCATTTT. It codes for CASSPGGDQPQHF.

The gene calls are TRBV4-2 and TRBJ2-1; D uncertain. Germline CDR1 and CDR2: LGHNA and YNFKEQ. The CDR3 runs 12 residues. V shed 2 bases and J shed 4 bases, with 3 bases lying between them. CDR3 sequence (DNA): TGTGCCAGCAGCCAAACTTACAATGAGCAGTTCTTC. Residues: CASSQTYNEQFF.

The chain uses TRBV9 and TRBJ2-3, with TRBD2 matching over 7 bases. The CDR3 totals 15 residues. CDR1 and CDR2 (germline): SGDLS, YYNGEE. The trim removed 0 bases at V and 5 bases at J, leaving 6 bases unmatched. CDR3 region: CASSVAAGVQDTQYF. For the CDR3, the DNA is TGTGCCAGCAGCGTAGCGGCGGGAGTGCAAGATACGCAGTATTTT. Full variable domain (missing parts from reference TRBV9 and TRBJ2-3): DSGVTQTPKHLITATGQRVTLRCSPRSGDLSVYWYQQSLDQGLQFLIQYYNGEERAKGNILERFSAQQFPDLHSELNLSSLELGDSALYFCASSVAAGVQDTQYFGPGTRLTVL.

This sequence joins TRBV11-2 and TRBJ1-1; perhaps TRBD1 as D (5 bases). Germline V gene data show CDR1 as SGHAT and CDR2 as FQNNGV. The germline V and J ends were trimmed by 11 bases and 2 bases, with 15 bases remaining between them. The CDR3 is made up of 13 amino acids. The CDR3 bases are TGTGCCTGCGGAATGGGGGTCAACACTGAAGCTTTCTTT. It yields the protein CACGMGVNTEAFF. Full variable domain (missing parts from reference TRBV11-2 and TRBJ1-1): EAGVAQSPRYKIIEKRQSVAFWCNPISGHATLYWYQQILGQGPKLLIQFQNNGVVDDSQLPKDRFSAERLKGVDSTLKIQPAKLEDSAVYLCACGMGVNTEAFFGQGTRLTVV.